One and the same sample provided the 25 T cell receptor beta chains below, sequenced in a study of neurological immune-mediated disorders. One entry per CDR3 protein, called by TCRdb with MiXCR from the 5' RACE reads. In the table there are approximately 47,000 distinct CDR3 sequences, about 13% of which are singletons. Time point here: longitudinal time-point 3. The sequencing sample was made of PBMCs. The receptors come from a male donor with HTLV-1-associated myelopathy (HAM/TSP).

Many counts were recorded for this clonotype. As DNA, the CDR3 is TGTGCCAGCAGCTCCCGGACAGCGGGCAACACCGGGGAGCTGTTTTTT. Amino acids: CASSSRTAGNTGELFF. The rearrangement joins TRBV7-2 to TRBJ2-2; D may correspond to TRBD1 or TRBD2 (6 bases each). V shed 4 bases and J shed 2 bases, with 14 bases lying between them. From germline, CDR1 is SGHTA and CDR2 FQGNSA. The CDR3 runs to 16 residues.

In this sample, this clonotype turned up many times. This chain links TRBV2 with TRBJ1-1, with D maybe TRBD1 (5 bases). CDR1 is SNHLY, CDR2 FYNNEI, per germline. Trimming took 8 bases from V and 5 from J, leaving 18 bases between them. This CDR3 has 14 residues. The CDR3 reads CASGSQGPRTEAFF. CDR3 nucleotide sequence: TGTGCCAGCGGATCGCAGGGCCCAAGAACTGAAGCTTTCTTT.

This clonotype was observed at least ten times. The chain combines TRBV9 with TRBJ2-1; 7 nucleotides line up with TRBD1. The V gene end was trimmed by 3 bases and the J gene end by 0 bases; junction bases not matched to a gene: 3. In germline, CDR1 is SGDLS, CDR2 YYNGEE. This CDR3 has 15 residues. DNA of the CDR3: TGTGCCAGCAGCGCTACAGGGGACTCCTACAATGAGCAGTTCTTC. It codes for CASSATGDSYNEQFF. Full variable domain (outside the CDR3, taken from reference TRBV9 and TRBJ2-1): DSGVTQTPKHLITATGQRVTLRCSPRSGDLSVYWYQQSLDQGLQFLIQYYNGEERAKGNILERFSAQQFPDLHSELNLSSLELGDSALYFCASSATGDSYNEQFFGPGTRLTVL.

This clonotype was seen ten or more times. The V call is TRBV20-1, the J call TRBJ1-6; TRBD1 might be the D (5 bases). CDR3 length: 14 amino acids. The germline CDR1 and CDR2 sequences are DFQATT and SNEGSKA (reference sequence). V was clipped by 0 bases and J by 7 bases, with 10 bases between them. The CDR3 loop is CSARDTGQNSPLHF. In DNA form, the CDR3 reads TGCAGTGCTAGAGATACGGGGCAAAATTCACCCCTCCACTTT.

The table lists this clonotype with many counts. The rearrangement links TRBV6-5 to TRBJ1-4; D is uncertain. Looked up from germline, CDR1 is MNHEY and CDR2 is SVGAGI. Trimming shortened V by 6 bases and J by 8 bases, and 10 bases separated the two germline ends. The CDR3 runs to 12 residues. CDR3 loop: CASSGLREKLFF. For the CDR3, the DNA is TGTGCCAGCAGCGGCCTTAGGGAAAAACTGTTTTTT.

The chain has TRBV12-3 or TRBV12-4 and TRBJ1-4; 9 bases map to TRBD1. The trim removed 8 bases at V and 7 bases at J, leaving 11 bases unmatched. The CDR3 extends over 15 amino acids. CDR3 DNA sequence: TGTGCCAGCGGGACTACAGGGGGCGCCGGTGAAAAACTGTTTTTT. This codes for CASGTTGGAGEKLFF.

This clonotype is termed medium-sized (0.01 to 0.1%). The rearrangement joins TRBV9 to TRBJ1-1; D is undetermined. Trimming took 0 bases from V and 1 from J, leaving 7 bases between them. This CDR3 spans 14 amino acids. CDR1 is SGDLS and CDR2 is YYNGEE in the germline V gene. CDR3 region: CASSVEVANTEAFF. The CDR3 nucleotides are TGTGCCAGCAGCGTAGAAGTCGCGAACACTGAAGCTTTCTTT.

This clonotype was counted between two and nine times. This chain uses TRBV29-1 with TRBJ1-1, with 9 bases that match TRBD1. Germline V gene lookup returns CDR1 SQVTM and CDR2 ANQGSEA. Trimming at V came to 7 bases and at J to 2 bases, leaving 2 bases not matched to a gene. The CDR3 runs to 12 residues. The CDR3 DNA follows: TGCAGCGGGGGACAGGGCAACACTGAAGCTTTCTTT. Translated, it gives CSGGQGNTEAFF.

This clonotype has a handful of counts. The gene calls are TRBV7-9 and TRBJ2-5, with 7 bases matching TRBD1. The germline gives CDR1 SEHNR, CDR2 FQNEAQ (reference sequence). The length of the CDR3 is 14 residues. J gave up 5 bases and V 8 bases, and 11 bases lay outside the gene matches. This CDR3 reads CASDTGTAVETQYF. The CDR3 DNA sequence: TGTGCCAGCGATACCGGGACAGCCGTCGAGACCCAGTACTTC.

This clonotype was observed at least ten times. This rearrangement joins TRBV4-1 to TRBJ2-2; perhaps TRBD1 as D (8 bases). The V gene lost 1 base and the J gene lost 1 base, with 16 bases spanning the gap. Germline V lookup: CDR1 MGHRA, CDR2 YSYEKL. This CDR3 region has 18 residues. CDR3 nucleotide sequence: TGCGCCAGCAGCCAAGGGCGGGGGACAGGAGAGAACACCGGGGAGCTGTTTTTT. Its translation: CASSQGRGTGENTGELFF.

This clonotype has at least ten counts. The V gene is TRBV5-6, the J gene TRBJ1-5; TRBD1 matches 7 bases. CDR3 length equals 16 residues. Germline assignment: CDR1 SGHDT and CDR2 YYEEEE. Trimming cost V 4 bases and J 0 bases; bases outside gene matches: 7. DNA for the CDR3: TGTGCCAGCAGCCCAGGGGGGGAGACTAGCAATCAGCCCCAGCATTTT. This codes for CASSPGGETSNQPQHF.

This clonotype was observed many times. The chain carries TRBV3-1 and TRBJ2-7; D is perhaps TRBD2 (5 bases). Trimming stripped 0 bases from V and 1 base from J, with 7 bases between. The CDR3 is made up of 14 amino acids. CDR1 LGHDT and CDR2 YNNKEL come from the germline V gene (reference sequence). CDR3 sequence: CASSQDRGSYEQYF. In nucleotides, the CDR3 is TGTGCCAGCAGCCAAGACCGCGGGTCCTACGAGCAGTACTTC.

At least ten counts were recorded for this clonotype. V usage is TRBV20-1 and J usage is TRBJ1-4; weak D call: TRBD1 (5 bases). V was pared by 3 bases and J by 8 bases, with 10 bases between. CDR3 length: 12 residues. Germline CDR1 DFQATT, CDR2 SNEGSKA (reference sequence). The chain's CDR3 is CSASGGREKLFF. The CDR3 DNA reads as TGCAGTGCTAGTGGGGGGAGAGAAAAACTGTTTTTT.

This clonotype was recorded many times. The CDR3 region is CASSLSLGGNQPQHF. CDR3 nucleotides: TGTGCCAGCAGCTTGTCGTTAGGGGGCAATCAGCCCCAGCATTTT. The V gene is TRBV7-2, the J gene TRBJ1-5; the D gene is possibly TRBD1 (5 bases). Germline assignment: CDR1 SGHTA and CDR2 FQGNSA. CDR3 length: 15 amino acids. Trimming cost V 3 bases and J 2 bases, with 11 bases left between them.

V and J are TRBV24-1 and TRBJ2-5; D may be TRBD1 (5 bases). The CDR3 has 14 residues. Germline V gives CDR1 KGHDR, CDR2 SFDVKD. Trimming shortened V by 6 bases and J by 1 base, and 11 bases separated the two germline ends. CDR3 protein: CATSPGQGQETQYF. CDR3 DNA: TGTGCCACCAGTCCTGGCCAGGGCCAAGAGACCCAGTACTTC.

This clonotype occurred many times. This chain uses TRBV12-3 or TRBV12-4 with TRBJ2-3; TRBD2 aligns across 16 bases. V gave up 6 bases and J gave up 3 bases; unmatched junction bases: 15. CDR3 length: 20 residues. The CDR3 reads CASRYGAGTSGGVPTDTQYF. DNA of the CDR3: TGTGCCAGCAGATATGGCGCCGGGACTAGCGGGGGGGTCCCAACAGATACGCAGTATTTT.

This clonotype was counted ten times or more. This chain uses TRBV7-9 with TRBJ1-6; D is ambiguous. There are 11 residues in the CDR3. Germline V gene lookup returns CDR1 SEHNR and CDR2 FQNEAQ (reference sequence). V was shortened by 0 bases and J by 19 bases, with 10 bases between the two germline ends. This CDR3 reads CASSLADPLHF. The CDR3 coding sequence is TGTGCCAGCAGCTTAGCGGACCCCTTACACTTT. The full variable domain, rest sourced from reference TRBV7-9 and TRBJ1-6, is DTGVSQNPRHKITKRGQNVTFRCDPISEHNRLYWYRQTLGQGPEFLTYFQNEAQLEKSRLLSDRFSAERPKGSFSTLEIQRTEQGDSAMYLCASSLADPLHFGNGTRLTVT.

This clonotype was seen repeatedly, ten times or more. The V call is TRBV5-6, the J call TRBJ1-1; 11 positions match TRBD1. This CDR3 has 14 residues. Germline V lookup: CDR1 SGHDT, CDR2 YYEEEE. Trimming at V came to 5 bases and at J to 5 bases, leaving 5 bases not matched to a gene. CDR3 loop: CASSLGQGATEAFF. CDR3 DNA sequence: TGTGCCAGCAGTTTAGGACAGGGGGCAACTGAAGCTTTCTTT.

This clonotype has ten or more counts. J is TRBJ2-4 and V is TRBV28; D uncertain. Trimming stripped 2 bases from V and 1 base from J, with 0 bases between. From germline, CDR1 is MDHEN and CDR2 SYDVKM. This CDR3 is 12 amino acids long. CDR3 sequence (DNA): TGTGCCAGCAGTTTAGCCAAAAACATTCAGTACTTC. Its protein is CASSLAKNIQYF.

Notes on this clonotype: The junction departs from the called germline gene at one end, perhaps through a read error. The J gene is TRBJ2-1, the V gene TRBV9; 8 nucleotides agree with TRBD2. This CDR3 is 15 amino acids long. Germline CDR1 SGDLS, CDR2 YYNGEE. Here the CDR3 reads CASSADGTRLDEQFF. The CDR3 coding sequence is TGTGCCAGTAGCGCAGACGGGACTAGATTAGATGAGCAGTTCTTC. Filled out from reference TRBV9 and TRBJ2-1, the complete variable domain reads DSGVTQTPKHLITATGQRVTLRCSPRSGDLSVYWYQQSLDQGLQFLIQYYNGEERAKGNILERFSAQQFPDLHSELNLSSLELGDSALYFCASSADGTRLDEQFFGPGTRLTVL.

Many counts were recorded for this clonotype. CDR3 sequence reads: CASSLQGAVEQFF. As DNA, the CDR3 is TGTGCCAGCAGCTTACAGGGGGCGGTTGAGCAGTTCTTC. The J gene is TRBJ2-1, the V gene TRBV7-3; 8 bases align to TRBD1. Germline V gene lookup returns CDR1 SGHTA and CDR2 FQGTGA. This CDR3 contains 13 residues. Trimming removed 2 bases from V and 9 bases from J; junction bases left unmatched: 3.

This clonotype has ten or more counts. The rearrangement links TRBV6-2 or TRBV6-3 to TRBJ1-5; D is undetermined. V was pared by 2 bases and J by 4 bases, with 6 bases between. The CDR3 extends over 13 amino acids. CDR1 MNHEY and CDR2 SVGEGT come from the germline V gene. The CDR3 protein is CASSYDSNQPQHF. Here the CDR3 DNA reads TGTGCCAGCAGTTACGACTCAAATCAGCCCCAGCATTTT.

The sample holds many counts of this clonotype. This chain links TRBV29-1 with TRBJ2-5; 10 nucleotides align to TRBD2. Unmatched junction bases numbered 9, after V lost 3 bases and J lost 2 bases. CDR3 length: 16 residues. The germline CDR1 and CDR2 sequences are SQVTM and ANQGSEA. CDR3 residues: CSVDLAGVANQETQYF. The CDR3 nucleotides read TGCAGCGTTGACCTAGCGGGGGTGGCGAATCAAGAGACCCAGTACTTC.

This clonotype showed up many times. The CDR3 loop is CSARDSRQADTGELFF. In DNA form, the CDR3 reads TGCAGTGCTAGAGATTCCCGGCAGGCCGACACCGGGGAGCTGTTTTTT. The chain has TRBV20-1 and TRBJ2-2; no reliable D call. Per germline, CDR1 DFQATT and CDR2 SNEGSKA (reference sequence). The ends were cut back, 0 bases at V and 3 bases at J, with 14 bases in the middle. CDR3 length: 16 residues.

The table lists this clonotype with many counts. The chain is built from TRBV7-8 and TRBJ2-7, with 8 bases matching TRBD1. The CDR3 totals 15 residues. J lost 6 bases, V lost 4 bases, and 11 bases had no gene match. From germline, CDR1 is SGHVS and CDR2 FQNEAQ. For the CDR3, the DNA is TGTGCCAGCAGCTCCCGACAGGGGCAAGCGTCCGAGCAGTACTTC. Amino acid sequence: CASSSRQGQASEQYF. Using reference TRBV7-8 and TRBJ2-7 for the parts outside the CDR3, the full variable domain is GAGVSQSPRYKVAKRGQDVALRCDPISGHVSLFWYQQALGQGPEFLTYFQNEAQLDKSGLPSDRFFAERPEGSVSTLKIQRTQQEDSAVYLCASSSRQGQASEQYFGPGTRLTVT.